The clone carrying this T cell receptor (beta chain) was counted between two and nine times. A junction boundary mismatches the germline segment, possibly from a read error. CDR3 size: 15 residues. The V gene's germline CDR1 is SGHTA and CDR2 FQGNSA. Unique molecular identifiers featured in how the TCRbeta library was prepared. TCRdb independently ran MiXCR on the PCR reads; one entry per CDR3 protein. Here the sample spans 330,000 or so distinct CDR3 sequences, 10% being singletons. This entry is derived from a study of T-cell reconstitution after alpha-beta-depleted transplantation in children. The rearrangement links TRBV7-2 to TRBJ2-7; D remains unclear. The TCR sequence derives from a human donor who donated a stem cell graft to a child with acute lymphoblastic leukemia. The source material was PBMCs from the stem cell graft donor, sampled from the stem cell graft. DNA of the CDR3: TGTGCCAGCAGCTCATTTTCTGGGCTTGCCTACGAGCGGTACTTC. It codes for CASSSFSGLAYERYF.